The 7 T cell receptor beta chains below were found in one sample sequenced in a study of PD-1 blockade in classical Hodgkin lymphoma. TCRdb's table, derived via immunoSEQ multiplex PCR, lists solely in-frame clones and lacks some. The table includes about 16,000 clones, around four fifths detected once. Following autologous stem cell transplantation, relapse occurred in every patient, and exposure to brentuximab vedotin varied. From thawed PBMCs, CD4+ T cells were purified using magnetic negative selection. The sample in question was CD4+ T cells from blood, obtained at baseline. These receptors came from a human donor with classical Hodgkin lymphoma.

The DNA of the CDR3 is TGTGCCAGCTCAACCCTTTCCCAACCGACTAGACTTAGAAGCACAGATACGCAGTATTTT. It yields the protein CASSTLSQPTRLRSTDTQYF. The rearrangement joins TRBV18 to TRBJ2-3, with D possibly matching TRBD2 (6 bases). Trimming took 5 bases from V and 0 from J, leaving 27 bases between them. Germline V gene lookup returns CDR1 KGHSH and CDR2 LQKENI. This CDR3 has 20 amino acids. The full variable domain, in which reference TRBV18 and TRBJ2-3 provide the parts outside the CDR3, is NAGVMQNPRHLVRRRGQEARLRCSPMKGHSHVYWYRQLPEEGLKFMVYLQKENIIDESGMPKERFSAEFPKEGPSILRIQQVVRGDSAAYFCASSTLSQPTRLRSTDTQYFGPGTRLTVL.

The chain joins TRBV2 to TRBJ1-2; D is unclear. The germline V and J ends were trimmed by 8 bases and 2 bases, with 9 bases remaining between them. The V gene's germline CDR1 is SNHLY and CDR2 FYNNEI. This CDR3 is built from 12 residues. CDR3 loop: CASRSPNYGYTF. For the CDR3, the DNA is TGTGCCAGCCGCAGTCCGAACTATGGCTACACCTTC.

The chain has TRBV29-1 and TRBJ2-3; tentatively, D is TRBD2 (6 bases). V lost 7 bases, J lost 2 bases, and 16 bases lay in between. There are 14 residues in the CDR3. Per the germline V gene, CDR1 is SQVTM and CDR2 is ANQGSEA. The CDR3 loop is CSGWVADLTDTQYF. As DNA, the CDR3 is TGCAGCGGGTGGGTAGCGGATCTCACAGATACGCAGTATTTT.

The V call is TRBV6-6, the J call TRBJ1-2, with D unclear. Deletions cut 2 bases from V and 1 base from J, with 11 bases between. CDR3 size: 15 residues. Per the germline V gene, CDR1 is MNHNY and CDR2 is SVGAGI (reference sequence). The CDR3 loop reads CASSYATRGNYGYTF. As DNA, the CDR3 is TGTGCCAGCAGTTACGCCACACGGGGTAACTATGGCTACACCTTC.

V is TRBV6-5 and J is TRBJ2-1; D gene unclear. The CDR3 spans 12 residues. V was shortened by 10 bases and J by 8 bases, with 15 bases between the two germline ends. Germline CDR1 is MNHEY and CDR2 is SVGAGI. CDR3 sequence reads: CATQLALDEQFF. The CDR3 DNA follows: TGTGCCACTCAGCTCGCCCTAGATGAGCAGTTCTTC.

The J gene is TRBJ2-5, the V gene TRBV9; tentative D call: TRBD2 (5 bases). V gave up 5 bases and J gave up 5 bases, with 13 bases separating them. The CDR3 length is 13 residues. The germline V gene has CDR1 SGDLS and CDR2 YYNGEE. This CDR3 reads CASSLEGAETQYF. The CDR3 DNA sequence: TGTGCCAGCAGTCTTGAGGGAGCGGAGACCCAGTACTTC. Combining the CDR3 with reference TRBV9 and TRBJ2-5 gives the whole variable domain DSGVTQTPKHLITATGQRVTLRCSPRSGDLSVYWYQQSLDQGLQFLIQYYNGEERAKGNILERFSAQQFPDLHSELNLSSLELGDSALYFCASSLEGAETQYFGPGTRLLVL.

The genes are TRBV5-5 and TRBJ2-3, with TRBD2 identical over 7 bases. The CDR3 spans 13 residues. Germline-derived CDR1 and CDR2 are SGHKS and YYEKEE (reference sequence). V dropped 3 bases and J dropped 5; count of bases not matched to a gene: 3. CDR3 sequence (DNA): TGTGCCAGCAGCTGGTCGGGGGGAGATACGCAGTATTTT. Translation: CASSWSGGDTQYF.